Listed below are T cell receptor beta chains from one sample, sequenced in a study of OX40 agonist ivuxolimab in advanced cancers. The repertoire was sequenced with immunoSEQ multiplex PCR; TCRdb's copy has only in-frame clones and lacks some. The top ten clones hold roughly 2.3% of a sample with over 65,000 clones, more than 80% of them seen once. The input for sequencing was CD4+ or CD8+ T cells sorted from blood, taken in a trial of the OX40 agonist ivuxolimab. The source is an adult with an advanced solid tumor such as melanoma, head and neck, liver or kidney cancer. Each CDR3 is given without its conserved first and last residue. Fields, in order: V gene, D gene, clone size, CDR3 protein. A D gene is named only where the DNA matches it firmly. Clone size, where shown, is once, few, many, or a class for clones that have expanded.

TRBV7-2 | - | - | ASRGSLSTDTQY
TRBV6-5 | - | - | ASSATGNTEAF
TRBV28 | TRBD2 | - | ASHALAAAYNEQF
TRBV7-6 | TRBD1 | - | ASSPTTGSSYEQY
TRBV28 | - | - | ASRNRVVNQPQH
TRBV29-1 | - | - | SVEGGTPQSTDTQY
TRBV5-1 | TRBD2 | - | ASSLAQTSGSYEQY
TRBV19 | TRBD1 | - | ATGVTPYEQY
TRBV6-5 | - | - | ASSARFSSADTQY
TRBV9 | - | few | ASSVGWNTEAF
TRBV30 | - | - | AWSVSGNTIY
TRBV14 | TRBD2 | once | ASSRTSGTRADTQY
TRBV7-3 | - | - | ASSPRISYTGELF
TRBV28 | - | - | ASSFGHANEKLF
TRBV6-6 | TRBD1 | - | ASTIGGLTGELF
TRBV6-5 | TRBD2 | few | ASSRTSGVQETQY
TRBV5-4 | - | few | ASSPTAGTEAF
TRBV18 | TRBD1 | - | ASSPRTGANEKLF
TRBV6-1 | TRBD2 | - | ASRAEREVYNEQF
TRBV28 | - | - | ASSGGGYEKLF
TRBV7-2 | - | - | ASSSGQPNQPQH
TRBV11-3 | TRBD1 | - | ASSQGQGEAYEQY
TRBV18 | - | - | ASSPPTSNYGYT
TRBV5-1 | - | - | ASSSQGRETQY
TRBV6-5 | - | - | ASSPSNYGYT
TRBV29-1 | - | few | SAQGNTEAF
TRBV10-3 | - | - | AISTDRTTNYGYT
TRBV27 | - | - | ASSFTSRTRGNQPQH
TRBV6-5 | - | - | ASSYYGPPLNTEAF
TRBV5-4 | - | - | ASSLNLKTQY
TRBV29-1 | - | - | SVEGTAHLNYGYT
TRBV7-9 | - | - | ASSLAGREDTEAF
TRBV30 | - | - | AWSVRQMNTEAF
TRBV13 | TRBD2 | - | ASSFSGQSSGANVLT
TRBV18 | - | - | ASSPDGYYGYT
TRBV28 | TRBD2 | - | ASSWSGGSGLEETQY
TRBV27 | - | - | ASSPSPGDSYEQY
TRBV2 | - | - | ATRGEPYEQY
TRBV10-2 | - | - | ASSEKVSSYNEQF
TRBV6-1 | TRBD2 | - | ASRGTSGSWDTQY
TRBV6-6 | - | - | ASSAINEQF
TRBV15 | TRBD1 | - | ATSRPRGIVGTGGNEQF